This T cell receptor beta chain emerged from a study of T cell responses to AZD1222 COVID-19 vaccine. Overall study: Some second doses came at about 4 weeks and others at about 12 weeks; these were pooled.

The CDR3 runs to 18 residues. The germline V gene encodes CDR1 LGHNA and CDR2 YSLEER. V was pared by 3 bases and J by 0 bases, with 21 bases between. Repertoires were generated with immunoSEQ multiplex PCR, while TCRdb's copy carries only in-frame clones and drops some. The repertoire holds about 100,000 clones, with around 90% as singletons. This sequence was found in an adult in good health. The chain uses TRBV4-3 and TRBJ2-7; no reliable D call. The specimen comprised peripheral blood, sampled on day 0 of AZD1222 vaccination. In nucleotides, the CDR3 is TGCGCCAGCAGCCAGGACCCGCACCGGGCGTATAGCTCCTACGAGCAGTACTTC. It codes for CASSQDPHRAYSSYEQYF.